This TCR beta chain was obtained from a study of shared clonotypes between healthy human individuals. Across the whole study: Three plates were used per donor for CD4 naive, three for CD4 memory, two for CD8 naive and one for CD8 memory.

Assay runs were performed at deep level. Sorted subsets were amplified in replicate PCRs using 150 to 250 ng DNA, 32,000 or so T cell genomes. This table comes from immunoSEQ multiplex PCR, and its TCRdb copy is limited to in-frame clones, with some not included. The profile covers approximately 92,000 clones, with roughly three quarters appearing a single time and about half taken by the ten largest. Study conclusions and caveats: The sampled material consisted only of blood, and tissue repertoires are likely to differ.

Germline loops: CDR1 SGDLS, CDR2 YYNGEE. This CDR3 is 14 amino acids long. The V and J ends lost 0 bases and 0 bases respectively, with 6 bases between them. As to this clone: The antigen remains unidentified.

This chain links TRBV9 with TRBJ1-2, with D unclear. This clonotype originated in a man aged 25 to 40 in good health. Source material: memory CD8+ T cells sorted from blood. Subset in this sample: CD45RO+ cells pooled with CCR7-negative TemRA cells. The CDR3 here is CASSVGRTNYGYTF. CDR3 sequence (DNA): TGTGCCAGCAGCGTAGGGAGAACTAACTATGGCTACACCTTC. Variable domain in full (rest from reference TRBV9 and TRBJ1-2): DSGVTQTPKHLITATGQRVTLRCSPRSGDLSVYWYQQSLDQGLQFLIQYYNGEERAKGNILERFSAQQFPDLHSELNLSSLELGDSALYFCASSVGRTNYGYTFGSGTRLTVV.